The rows below give T cell receptor beta chains drawn from one sample of a study of shared clonotypes between healthy human individuals. TCRdb keeps only in-frame clones here, not all; method: immunoSEQ multiplex PCR. The table records roughly 600,000 clones, 98% of them present only once. Sequencing was carried out using naive CD8+ T cells sorted from blood. The receptors were gathered from a man aged 25 to 40 in good health. Both conserved end residues are part of each CDR3.

V	length	J	CDR3
TRBV7-8	16	TRBJ1-4	CASSGEDRGWDEKLFF
TRBV29-1	14	TRBJ1-2	CSVDLRGQNYGYTF
TRBV7-9	16	TRBJ2-7	CASSHTRTGGSYEQYF
TRBV9	15	TRBJ1-2	CASSVEAGMENGYTF
TRBV5-3	17	TRBJ1-2	CARSLRETVLTNYGYTF
TRBV10-2	15	TRBJ1-1	CASSDTGGVNTEAFF
TRBV27	13	TRBJ2-7	CASSLWSLDEQYF
TRBV5-1	14	TRBJ1-1	CASSLTPENTEAFF
TRBV7-2	15	TRBJ2-7	CASSTYVTGTYEQYF
TRBV29-1	13	TRBJ2-1	CSVERPSGNEQFF
TRBV18	13	TRBJ2-1	CASSPPVQNEQFF
TRBV4-3	15	TRBJ2-3	CASQDHASEADTQYF
TRBV11-3	13	TRBJ2-7	CASSFLLSYEQYF
TRBV4-1	14	TRBJ1-1	CASSQGVFDREAFF
TRBV5-5	14	TRBJ2-7	CASSSPGQSYEQYF
TRBV28	15	TRBJ2-6	CASSTASSGANVLTF
TRBV11-2	14	TRBJ2-7	CASSLNSGSYEQYF
TRBV9	15	TRBJ1-1	CASSDPWSGETEAFF
TRBV13	19	TRBJ2-7	CASSWTGTYPTGGFYEQYF